The rows below give T cell receptor beta chains drawn from one sample of a study of blood T cell repertoires in COVID-19. Using immunoSEQ multiplex PCR, the repertoire was profiled, and TCRdb retains in-frame clones only, with some absent. The table includes approximately 140,000 clones, 88% detected once. Sequencing input: peripheral blood. These TCRs come from a human donor with COVID-19, enrolled during active disease. The donor label of this sample is uncertain. Each CDR3 is given with its conserved first and last residue. D genes are given only for firm matches. Not all rows give a size; the values are once, few, many and, for expanded clones, a class.

>TRBV25-1|NA|TRBJ1-2|NA
CASSEVQEGNYGYTF
TGTGCCAGCAGTGAAGTTCAGGAGGGAAACTATGGCTACACCTTC
>TRBV29-1|NA|TRBJ1-2|TRBD1
CSVVQGRGYGYTF
TGCAGCGTTGTACAGGGGAGAGGGTATGGCTACACCTTC
>TRBV5-6|NA|TRBJ1-2|NA
CASSLVGRVESMASYTF
TGTGCCAGCAGCTTGGTAGGCAGGGTCGAATCTATGGCTAGCTACACCTTC
>TRBV19|once|TRBJ2-1|NA
CASRQGTGNEQFF
TGTGCCAGTAGACAGGGAACGGGCAATGAGCAGTTCTTC
>TRBV21-1|NA|TRBJ1-5|NA
CASSIDQPQHF
TGTGCCAGCAGCATAGATCAGCCCCAGCATTTT
>TRBV28|once|TRBJ2-7|NA
CASREKTWEQYF
TGTGCCAGCCGGGAGAAGACGTGGGAGCAGTACTTC
>TRBV14|NA|TRBJ2-7|TRBD1
CASSQDGTGNNYEQYF
TGTGCCAGCAGCCAAGACGGGACAGGGAACAACTACGAGCAGTACTTC
>TRBV20-1|once|TRBJ2-7|TRBD2
CSAGTIEQYF
TGCAGTGCTGGGACTATCGAGCAGTACTTC
>TRBV7-9|NA|TRBJ1-1|NA
CASSLGIGSGGTEAFF
TGTGCCAGCAGCTTAGGAATCGGATCCGGGGGCACTGAAGCTTTCTTT
>TRBV27|once|TRBJ2-1|TRBD2
CASKAGIHSYNEQFF
TGTGCCAGCAAAGCGGGAATTCACTCCTACAATGAGCAGTTCTTC
>TRBV3-1/TRBV3-2|NA|TRBJ1-6|NA
CASSQVQGSPLHF
TGTGCCAGCAGCCAAGTGCAGGGCTCACCCCTCCACTTT
>TRBV5-1|NA|TRBJ1-2|NA
CASSPTGTQNGGYTF
TGCGCCAGCAGCCCTACCGGGACACAGAACGGGGGCTACACCTTC
>TRBV6-5|few|TRBJ1-3|NA
CASRAGRQSGNTIYF
TGTGCCAGCAGAGCAGGGAGGCAGTCTGGAAACACCATATATTTT
>TRBV11-2|NA|TRBJ2-1|NA
CASSFRQVYNEQFF
TGTGCCAGCAGCTTCCGACAGGTCTACAATGAGCAGTTCTTC
>TRBV9|NA|TRBJ2-5|NA
CASSATGTDPRQYF
TGTGCCAGCAGCGCGACCGGAACTGACCCGCGGCAGTACTTC
>TRBV19|NA|TRBJ1-2|NA
CASTRPGTPDYGYTF
TGTGCCAGTACCCGCCCCGGGACACCGGACTATGGCTACACCTTC
>TRBV5-1|NA|TRBJ1-2|TRBD1
CASSSRRQGGGYTF
TGCGCCAGCAGCTCGAGAAGACAGGGAGGCGGCTACACCTTC
>TRBV10-3|NA|TRBJ2-7|TRBD2
CAISEAGSTHSSYEQYF
TGTGCCATCAGTGAAGCGGGGTCGACACATAGCTCCTACGAGCAGTACTTC
>TRBV5-1|NA|TRBJ1-6|NA
CASSLALAGSYNSPLHF
TGCGCCAGCAGCTTGGCCCTCGCAGGGTCCTATAATTCACCCCTCCACTTT
>TRBV25-1|few|TRBJ1-2|NA
CASSEGQEDGYTF
TGTGCCAGCAGTGAGGGGCAGGAAGACGGCTACACCTTC
>TRBV6-5|NA|TRBJ2-2|TRBD2
CASSLGLAGPGGELFF
TGTGCCAGCAGTTTGGGACTAGCGGGCCCAGGCGGGGAGCTGTTTTTT
>TRBV10-2|NA|TRBJ1-1|TRBD1
CASNGQGLQEAFF
TGCGCCAGCAATGGACAGGGGCTCCAGGAAGCTTTCTTT
>TRBV7-9|NA|TRBJ1-2|TRBD1
CASSSQGARYGYGYTF
TGTGCCAGCAGCTCACAGGGGGCCCGCTACGGCTATGGCTACACCTTC
>TRBV18|NA|TRBJ2-1|TRBD2
CASSPSLGGSSYNEQFF
TGTGCCAGCTCACCGTCCTTGGGGGGGAGCTCCTACAATGAGCAGTTCTTC